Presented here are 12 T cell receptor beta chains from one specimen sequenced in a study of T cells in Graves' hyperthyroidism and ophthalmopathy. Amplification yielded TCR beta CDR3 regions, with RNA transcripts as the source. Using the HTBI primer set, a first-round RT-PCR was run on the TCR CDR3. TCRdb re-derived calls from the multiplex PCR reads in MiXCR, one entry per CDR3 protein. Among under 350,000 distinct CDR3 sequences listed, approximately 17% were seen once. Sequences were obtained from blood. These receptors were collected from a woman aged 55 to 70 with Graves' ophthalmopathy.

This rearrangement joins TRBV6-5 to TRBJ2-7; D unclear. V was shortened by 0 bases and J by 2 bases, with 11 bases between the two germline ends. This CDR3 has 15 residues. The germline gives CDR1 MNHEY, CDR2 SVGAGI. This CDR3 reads CASSYSEQPAYEQYF. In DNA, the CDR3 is TGTGCCAGCAGTTACTCGGAACAGCCGGCCTACGAGCAGTACTTC.

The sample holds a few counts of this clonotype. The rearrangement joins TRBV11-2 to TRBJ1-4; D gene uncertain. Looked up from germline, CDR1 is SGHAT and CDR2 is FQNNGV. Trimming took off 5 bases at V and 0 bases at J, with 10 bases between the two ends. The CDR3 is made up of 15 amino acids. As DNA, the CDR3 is TGTGCCAGCAGCCCGACTCCGGCAACTAATGAAAAACTGTTTTTT. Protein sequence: CASSPTPATNEKLFF.

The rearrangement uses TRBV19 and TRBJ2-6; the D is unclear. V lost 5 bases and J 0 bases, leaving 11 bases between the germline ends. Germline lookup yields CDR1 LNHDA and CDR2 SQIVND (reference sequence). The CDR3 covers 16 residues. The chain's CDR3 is CASSPPMSSGANVLTF. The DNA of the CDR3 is TGTGCCAGTAGTCCCCCCATGAGCTCTGGGGCCAACGTCCTGACTTTC.

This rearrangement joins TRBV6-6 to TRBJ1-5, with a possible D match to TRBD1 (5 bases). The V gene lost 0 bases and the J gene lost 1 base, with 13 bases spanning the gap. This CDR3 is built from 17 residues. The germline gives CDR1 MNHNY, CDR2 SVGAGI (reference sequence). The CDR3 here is CASSYSGQTASNQPQHF. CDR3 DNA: TGTGCCAGCAGTTACTCAGGTCAGACAGCGAGCAATCAGCCCCAGCATTTT.

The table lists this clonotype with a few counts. The CDR3 nucleotides are TGCGCCAGCAGCCAAGGTCTTCTCGCCAGGGCGGGCTACGAGCAGTACTTC. It specifies CASSQGLLARAGYEQYF. The chain carries TRBV4-3 and TRBJ2-7, with D tentatively TRBD1 or TRBD2 (5 bases each). CDR3 length equals 17 residues. The V and J ends lost 1 base and 3 bases respectively, with 19 bases between them. Germline values: CDR1 LGHNA, CDR2 YSLEER.

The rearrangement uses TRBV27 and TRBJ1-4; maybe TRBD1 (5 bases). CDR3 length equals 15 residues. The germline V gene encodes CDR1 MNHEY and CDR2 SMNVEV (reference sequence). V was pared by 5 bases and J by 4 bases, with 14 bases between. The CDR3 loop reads CASSPYRWGNEKLFF. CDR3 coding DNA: TGTGCCAGCAGTCCTTACAGGTGGGGTAATGAAAAACTGTTTTTT.

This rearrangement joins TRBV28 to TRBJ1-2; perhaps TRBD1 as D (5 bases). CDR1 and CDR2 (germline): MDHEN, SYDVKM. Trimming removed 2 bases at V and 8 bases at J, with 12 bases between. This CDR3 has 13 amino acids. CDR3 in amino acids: CASSLAPYRGYTF. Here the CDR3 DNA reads TGTGCCAGCAGTTTAGCCCCGTACAGGGGCTACACCTTC.

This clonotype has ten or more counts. The CDR3 region has the DNA TGTGCCAGCAGCGGCGGGACATTCTCCTACGAGCAGTACTTC. Its translation is CASSGGTFSYEQYF. The genes are TRBV9 and TRBJ2-7; D may correspond to TRBD1 or TRBD2 (6 bases each). Germline assignment: CDR1 SGDLS and CDR2 YYNGEE. This CDR3 has 14 amino acids. V shed 3 bases and J shed 0 bases, with 10 bases lying between them.

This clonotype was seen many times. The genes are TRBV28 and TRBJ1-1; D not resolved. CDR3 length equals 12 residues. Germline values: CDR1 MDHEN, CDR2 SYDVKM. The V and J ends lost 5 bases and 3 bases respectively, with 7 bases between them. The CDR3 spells CASSLRHTEAFF. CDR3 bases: TGTGCCAGCAGTCTTAGACACACTGAAGCTTTCTTT.

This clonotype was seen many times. CDR3 coding DNA: TGTGCCAGCAGTTCCACCGGGAGTAGGGCTTTCTTT. Amino acids: CASSSTGSRAFF. The chain uses TRBV28 and TRBJ1-1, with no clear D. The CDR3 totals 12 residues. Per the germline V gene, CDR1 is MDHEN and CDR2 is SYDVKM. Trimming took off 4 bases at V and 11 bases at J, with 14 bases between the two ends.

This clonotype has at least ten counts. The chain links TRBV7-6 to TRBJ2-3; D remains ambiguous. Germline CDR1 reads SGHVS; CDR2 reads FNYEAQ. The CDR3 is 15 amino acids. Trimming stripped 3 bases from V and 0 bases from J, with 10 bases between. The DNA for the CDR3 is TGTGCCAGCAGCTTTCTGGGCCCTAGCACAGATACGCAGTATTTT. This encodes CASSFLGPSTDTQYF.

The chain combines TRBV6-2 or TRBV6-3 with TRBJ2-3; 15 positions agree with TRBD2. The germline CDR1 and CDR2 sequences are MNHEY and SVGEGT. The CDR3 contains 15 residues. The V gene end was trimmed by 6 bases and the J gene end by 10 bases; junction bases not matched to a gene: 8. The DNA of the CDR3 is TGTGCCAGCAGCGGACTAGCGGGGGGGCCGAGGGCGCAGTATTTT. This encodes CASSGLAGGPRAQYF.